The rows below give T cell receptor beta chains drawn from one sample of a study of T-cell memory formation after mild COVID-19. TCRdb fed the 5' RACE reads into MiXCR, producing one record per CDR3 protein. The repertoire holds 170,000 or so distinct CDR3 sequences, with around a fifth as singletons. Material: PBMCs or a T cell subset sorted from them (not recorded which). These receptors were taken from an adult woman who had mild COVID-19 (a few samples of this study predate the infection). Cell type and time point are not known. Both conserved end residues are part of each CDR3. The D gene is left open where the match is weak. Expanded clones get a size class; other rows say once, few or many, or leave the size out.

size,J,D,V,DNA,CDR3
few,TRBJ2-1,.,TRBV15,TGTGCCACCAGCAGAGGGGGGGGCCAGTCGGATGAGCAGTTCTTC,CATSRGGGQSDEQFF
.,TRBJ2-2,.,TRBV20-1,TGCAGTGCTCACACACTTGGGACCGGGGAGCTGTTTTTT,CSAHTLGTGELFF
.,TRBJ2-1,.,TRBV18,TGTGCCAGCTCACAGGGGTCGAATGAGCAGTTCTTC,CASSQGSNEQFF
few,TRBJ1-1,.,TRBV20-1,TGCAGTGCTAGAGATCGGGGGGGATCGAACACTGAAGCTTTCTTT,CSARDRGGSNTEAFF
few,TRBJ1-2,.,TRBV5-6,TGTGCCAGCAGCTTGGGAGGGGCGGCGTATGGCTACACCTTC,CASSLGGAAYGYTF
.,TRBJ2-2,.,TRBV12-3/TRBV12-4,TGTGCCAGCATCGAGAGACAGGGAGGGACCGGGGAGCTGTTTTTT,CASIERQGGTGELFF
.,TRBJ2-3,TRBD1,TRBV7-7,TGTGCTAGCAGCCCCTTACAGGGGGCAGATACGCAGTATTTT,CASSPLQGADTQYF
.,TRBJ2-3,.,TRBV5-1,TGCGCCAGCAGCTTATCAGGGTACGGAATCGTGCCGCAGTATTTT,CASSLSGYGIVPQYF
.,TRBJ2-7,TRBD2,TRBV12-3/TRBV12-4,TGTGCCAGCAGCCCCATGGCGGGAGCCTACGAGCAGTACTTC,CASSPMAGAYEQYF
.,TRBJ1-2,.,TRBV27,TGTGCCAGCAGTTTCCAACAGGGCTATGGCTACACCTTC,CASSFQQGYGYTF
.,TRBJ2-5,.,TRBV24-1,TGTGCCACCAGTGATTCGCGGACGAGGGAGACCCAGTACTTC,CATSDSRTRETQYF
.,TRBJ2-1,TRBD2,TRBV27,TGTGCCAGCAGTTCCCGGGGGGGCTGGCAGAATGAGCAGTTCTTC,CASSSRGGWQNEQFF
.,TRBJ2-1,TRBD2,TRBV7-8,TGTGCCAGCAGCCCATTAGAGGGACTAGCGGGGGCCTACAATGAGCAGTTCTTC,CASSPLEGLAGAYNEQFF
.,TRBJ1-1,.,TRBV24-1,TGTGCCACCCAGAAAGGGGGAGCCGAAGCTTTCTTT,CATQKGGAEAFF
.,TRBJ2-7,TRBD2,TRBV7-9,TGTGCCAGCAGTTTAAGCGGGAGGAACCCTCACGAGCAGTACTTC,CASSLSGRNPHEQYF
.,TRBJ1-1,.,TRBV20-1,TGCAGTGCTCCCCTTGGGTCCGAAGCTTTCTTT,CSAPLGSEAFF
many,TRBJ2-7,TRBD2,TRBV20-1,TGCAGTGCTAGGGAGATGCGGGGTAGCGGGATGTACGAGCAGTACTTC,CSAREMRGSGMYEQYF
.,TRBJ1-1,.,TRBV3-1,TGTGCCAGCAGCCAAGTTTCTTGGGCAGCTGAAGCTTTCTTT,CASSQVSWAAEAFF
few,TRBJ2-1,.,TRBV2,TGTGCCAGCAGTGAGCATACAGGGTGGAATGAGCAGTTCTTC,CASSEHTGWNEQFF
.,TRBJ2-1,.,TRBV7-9,TGTGCCAGCAGCTTAGGCGGCAGGCTACTGACCTACAATGAGCAGTTCTTC,CASSLGGRLLTYNEQFF
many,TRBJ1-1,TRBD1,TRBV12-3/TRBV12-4,TGTGCCAGCAGTTTCCGGACAGGGGCTGAAGCTTTCTTT,CASSFRTGAEAFF
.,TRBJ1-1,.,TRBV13,TGTGCCAGCAGCCCGACGCGGAGGGAGTCTGAAGCTTTCTTT,CASSPTRRESEAFF
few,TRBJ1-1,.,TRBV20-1,TGCAGTGCTAGTATAGCAGAGAACACTGAAGCTTTCTTT,CSASIAENTEAFF
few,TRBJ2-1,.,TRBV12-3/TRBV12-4,TGTGCCAGCAGCCTTGGAAGGGGGGGTGGCAATGAGCAGTTCTTC,CASSLGRGGGNEQFF
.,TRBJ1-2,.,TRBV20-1,TGCAGTGCGGTGGGGGGACCGTCCCAGGGGGGCTACACCTTC,CSAVGGPSQGGYTF
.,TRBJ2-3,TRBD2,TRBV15,TGTGCCACCAGCAGACCTTTAGCGGGGGGCACAGATACGCAGTATTTT,CATSRPLAGGTDTQYF
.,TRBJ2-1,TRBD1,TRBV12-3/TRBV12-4,TGTGCCAGCAGTCGACCCCGGGACAGAAGAGCCAATGAGCAGTTCTTC,CASSRPRDRRANEQFF
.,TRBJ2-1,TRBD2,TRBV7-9,TGTGCCAGCAGCGTTGGGACTAGCGGCCACAATGAGCAGTTCTTC,CASSVGTSGHNEQFF
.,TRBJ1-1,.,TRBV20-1,TGCAGTGCTAGAGATCAACAGCTGAACACTGAAGCTTTCTTT,CSARDQQLNTEAFF
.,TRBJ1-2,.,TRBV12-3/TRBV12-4,TGTGCCAGCAGTCCTCCAGGGACCTATGGCTACACCTTC,CASSPPGTYGYTF
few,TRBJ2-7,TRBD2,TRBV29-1,TGCAGCGTTGAAGATCCCGGACTAGCGGGATACCAGTACTTC,CSVEDPGLAGYQYF
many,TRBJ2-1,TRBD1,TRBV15,TGTGCCACCAGAGGGTCCGGGACAGCCTCAAATGAGCAGTTCTTC,CATRGSGTASNEQFF
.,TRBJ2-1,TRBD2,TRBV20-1,TGCAGTGCTAGAGGAAGGCGGGAGAGCGGTTTATATAATGAGCAGTTCTTC,CSARGRRESGLYNEQFF
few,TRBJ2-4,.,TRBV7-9,TGTGCCAGCAGCTTAGCATTGGAGCCCCTTCAGTACTTC,CASSLALEPLQYF
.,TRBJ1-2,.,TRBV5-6,TGTGCCAGCAGATCGGCAATAAACCCCTATGGCTACACCTTC,CASRSAINPYGYTF
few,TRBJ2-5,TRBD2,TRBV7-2,TGTGCCAGCAGCTTTGTAGCGGGGGGTACGGAGACCCAGTACTTC,CASSFVAGGTETQYF
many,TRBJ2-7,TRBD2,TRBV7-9,TGTGCCAGCACCACACCCCAACCCGGGGGGGATCGCGAGCAGTACTTC,CASTTPQPGGDREQYF
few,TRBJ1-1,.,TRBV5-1,TGCGCCAGCAGCTCGGGCCCAGGGGAGGTCACTGAAGCTTTCTTT,CASSSGPGEVTEAFF
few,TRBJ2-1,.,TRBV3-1,TGTGCCAGCAGCCAAACGGCTGGGTTGAATGAGCAGTTCTTC,CASSQTAGLNEQFF
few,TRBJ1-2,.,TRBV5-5,TGTGCCAGCAGCGGTGCGGACAGAGCTAACTATGGCTACACCTTC,CASSGADRANYGYTF
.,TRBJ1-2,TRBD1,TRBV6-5,TGTGCCAGCAGTTACTCGGGACAGGGGGCTGATGGCTACACCTTC,CASSYSGQGADGYTF
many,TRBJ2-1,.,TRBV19,TGTGCCAGTAGTATGGAATCTAGTAACCCCTACAATGAGCAGTTCTTC,CASSMESSNPYNEQFF
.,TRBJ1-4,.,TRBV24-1,TGTGCCACCAGTGACGGAGAAAAACTGTTTTTT,CATSDGEKLFF
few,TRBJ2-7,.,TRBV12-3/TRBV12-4,TGTGCCAGCAGTTTAGGGGGCTGGGGCTACGAGCAGTACTTC,CASSLGGWGYEQYF
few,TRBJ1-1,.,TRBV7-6,TGTGCCAGCAGCTGGCAGGGTCTCACTGAAGCTTTCTTT,CASSWQGLTEAFF